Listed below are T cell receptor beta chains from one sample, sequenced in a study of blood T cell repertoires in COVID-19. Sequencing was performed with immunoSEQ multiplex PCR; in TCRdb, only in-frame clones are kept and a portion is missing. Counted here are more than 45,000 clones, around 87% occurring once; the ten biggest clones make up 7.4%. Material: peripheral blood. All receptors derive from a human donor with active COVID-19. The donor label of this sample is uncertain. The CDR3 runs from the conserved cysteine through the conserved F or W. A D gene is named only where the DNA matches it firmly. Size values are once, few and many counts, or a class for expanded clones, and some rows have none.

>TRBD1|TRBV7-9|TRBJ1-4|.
CASSFPPGQVRDEKLFF
TGTGCCAGCAGCTTCCCCCCCGGACAGGTCCGGGATGAAAAACTGTTTTTT
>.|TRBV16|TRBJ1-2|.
CASSQSGQGNGYTF
TGTGCCAGCAGCCAATCTGGGCAGGGTAATGGCTACACCTTC
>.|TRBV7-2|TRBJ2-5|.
CASSLVASFAERGETQYF
TGTGCCAGCAGCTTAGTCGCTTCGTTTGCCGAGCGAGGAGAGACCCAGTACTTC
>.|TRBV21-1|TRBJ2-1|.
CASTPNSRGGQGAYNEQFF
TGTGCCAGCACCCCAAATTCAAGGGGTGGACAGGGGGCGTACAATGAGCAGTTCTTC
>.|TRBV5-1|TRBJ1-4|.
CASSPSGGQEGKLFF
TGCGCCAGCAGCCCATCGGGGGGCCAGGAAGGAAAACTGTTTTTT
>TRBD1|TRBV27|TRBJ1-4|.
CASRPTGANEKLFF
TGTGCCAGCAGACCGACAGGGGCAAATGAAAAACTGTTTTTT
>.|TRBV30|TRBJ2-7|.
CAWSKNSYEQYF
TGTGCCTGGAGTAAGAACTCTTACGAGCAGTACTTC
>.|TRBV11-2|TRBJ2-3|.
CASSSTRRADTQYF
TGTGCCAGCAGCTCCACCCGACGGGCAGATACGCAGTATTTT
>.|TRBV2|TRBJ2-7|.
CASRRTRTYEQYF
TGTGCCAGCAGACGGACAAGAACCTACGAGCAGTACTTC
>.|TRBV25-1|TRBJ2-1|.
CASGHAGYNEQFF
TGTGCCAGCGGTCACGCGGGCTACAATGAGCAGTTCTTC
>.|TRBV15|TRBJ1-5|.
CATSRDHVQPQHF
TGTGCCACCAGCAGAGATCATGTTCAGCCCCAGCATTTT
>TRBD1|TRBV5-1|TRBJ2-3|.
CASSQMVGQGLQPQYF
TGCGCCAGCAGCCAAATGGTGGGACAGGGGCTTCAACCGCAGTATTTT
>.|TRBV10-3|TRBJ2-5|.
CAISERGGTQETQYF
TGTGCCATCAGTGAGCGGGGCGGGACTCAAGAGACCCAGTACTTC
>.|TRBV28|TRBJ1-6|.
CASSLRTDSGSSYNSPLHF
TGTGCCAGCAGCCTAAGGACCGATTCGGGGAGCTCCTATAATTCACCCCTCCACTTT
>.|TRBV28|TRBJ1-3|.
CASSLRQNTIYF
TGTGCCAGCAGTTTACGACAAAACACCATATATTTT
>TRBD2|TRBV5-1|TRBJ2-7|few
CASSNLGLAGGEQYF
TGCGCCAGCAGCAACCTGGGACTAGCGGGAGGCGAGCAGTACTTC
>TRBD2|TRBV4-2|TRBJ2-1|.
CASSQEGGEQFF
TGTGCCAGCAGCCAAGAGGGGGGGGAACAGTTCTTC
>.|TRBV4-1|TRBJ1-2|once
CASSQDVGGAVANYGYTF
TGCGCCAGCAGCCAAGACGTGGGGGGGGCAGTAGCTAACTATGGCTACACCTTC
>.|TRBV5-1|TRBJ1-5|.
CASSPGTGYVPQHF
TGCGCCAGCAGCCCCGGGACTGGGTACGTGCCCCAGCATTTT
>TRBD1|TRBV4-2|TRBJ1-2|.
CASSQDLSTGTYGYTF
TGTGCCAGCAGCCAAGACTTGTCGACAGGGACCTATGGCTACACCTTC
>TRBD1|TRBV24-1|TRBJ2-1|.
CATSDFRTGAYNEQFF
TGTGCCACCAGTGATTTCAGGACAGGGGCCTACAATGAGCAGTTCTTC
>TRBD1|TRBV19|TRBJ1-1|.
CASTSTGVEPEAFF
TGTGCCAGTACCTCGACAGGGGTCGAACCTGAAGCTTTCTTT
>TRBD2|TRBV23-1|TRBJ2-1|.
CASSQRTSGVDNEQFF
TGCGCCAGCAGTCAACGTACTAGCGGGGTCGACAATGAGCAGTTCTTC
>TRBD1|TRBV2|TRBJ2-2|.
CASSTGQGGGELFF
TGTGCCAGCAGTACTGGACAGGGCGGCGGGGAGCTGTTTTTT
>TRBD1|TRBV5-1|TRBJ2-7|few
CASNRDSYSYEQYF
TGCGCCAGTAACCGGGACAGCTACTCCTACGAGCAGTACTTC
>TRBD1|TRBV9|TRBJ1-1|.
CASSLGQGGTEAFF
TGTGCCAGCAGCTTGGGACAGGGGGGCACTGAAGCTTTCTTT
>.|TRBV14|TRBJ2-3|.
CASSPRLVGTQYF
TGTGCCAGCAGCCCACGACTAGTGGGTACGCAGTATTTT
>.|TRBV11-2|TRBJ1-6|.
CASSLGDSGFGSYNSPLHF
TGTGCCAGCAGCTTGGGCGACTCAGGGTTCGGGTCCTATAATTCACCCCTCCACTTT
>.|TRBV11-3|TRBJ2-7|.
CASSSAGSVYEQYF
TGTGCCAGCAGCTCGGCCGGGAGTGTCTACGAGCAGTACTTC
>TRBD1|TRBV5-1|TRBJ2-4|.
CASSSLSGGGNIQYF
TGCGCCAGCAGCTCCCTCTCAGGGGGCGGAAACATTCAGTACTTC
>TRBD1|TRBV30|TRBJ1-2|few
CAWGDGQALGSF
TGTGCCTGGGGGGACGGACAGGCCCTCGGGAGCTTC
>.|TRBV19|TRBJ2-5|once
CASSFSVRAAETQYF
TGTGCCAGTAGTTTTAGTGTCAGGGCCGCAGAGACCCAGTACTTC
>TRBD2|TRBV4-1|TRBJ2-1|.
CASSQLSGPYNEQFF
TGCGCCAGCAGCCAACTTAGCGGGCCCTACAATGAGCAGTTCTTC